The following is a TCR beta chain sequence with its context. Its antigen is not known. This sample was included in a study of identifying expanded T cells in peripheral blood. General study findings and limits: Technical replicates showed around 1.1 changed clones; about 2 weeks around 15; four weeks 19.

Germline loops: CDR1 LNHDA, CDR2 SQIVND (reference sequence). Trimming pared 10 bases from V and 0 bases from J, leaving 15 bases between. The CDR3 is made up of 14 amino acids. TCRdb's table, derived via immunoSEQ multiplex PCR, lists solely in-frame clones and lacks some. In the table there are 50,000 to 75,000 clones, roughly four fifths of which are singletons. V and J are TRBV19 and TRBJ1-1; weak D call: TRBD1 (5 bases). This TCR was sampled from a person aged 18 to 75 in good health. The sample taken for sequencing was blood. CDR3 amino acids: CAIKAGTLNTEAFF. In nucleotides, the CDR3 is TGTGCCATTAAGGCAGGGACCCTGAACACTGAAGCTTTCTTT.